This T cell receptor (beta chain) is drawn from a study of cytomegalovirus exposure and HLA in healthy donors (dated by TCRdb to the late 2010s). In terms of the full investigation: According to an earlier analysis of several hundred of the donors, about 190 million T cells yielded 95 million to 140 million unique TCR beta sequences and roughly 280 Gb of sequence data. About five DR-DQ haplotypes were treated as single units for association and clustering because of strong linkage in the cohort. The study used immunosequencing to profile the T cell repertoires of approximately 640 subjects and linked those repertoires to cytomegalovirus serostatus. Alongside the repertoire data, information on donor age, sex, ethnicity and CMV serostatus was compiled. Besides the first cohort of roughly 640 subjects, a separate validation cohort made up of roughly 120 different subjects was used. Approximately 310 gigabases of sequencing data and approximately 85 million unique TCR sequences were included in an early release covering roughly 600 HLA-typed donors. Every discovery cohort repertoire had been produced on one sequencing platform. The aim of the study was to test whether cataloging public T cell receptors could identify signatures of past pathogen exposure. HLA typing included class I and class II loci at four-digit resolution. Of the approximately 370 genotyped donors, 80% to 90% were placed in the genetic ancestry cluster associated with self-reported Caucasian donors. The later analysis used no new phenotypic data to find candidate immune exposures, relying instead on TCR beta sequences and their occurrence across donors. High-throughput TCR immunosequencing, statistical association of individual TCRs with disease status, and machine learning were combined to predict cytomegalovirus infection status. Among 398 genotyped donors of the cohort, an average of around 240,000 unique TCR beta nucleotide sequences were sequenced per donor, roughly 20% of them non-productive. The number of donors typed differed by locus, with 629-630 for A, B, C, DRB1 and DQB1, around 500 for DQA1, about 610 for DPA1, and some 470 for DPB1. A later analysis re-analyzed previously published TCR beta repertoires from about 730 donors and added high-resolution HLA genotyping to study TCR occurrence patterns. An earlier analysis of 450 to 750 of the donors used high-throughput TCR beta sequencing to judge whether each TCR beta V gene segment behaved as functional or pseudogenic. Genome-wide SNP genotypes for about 60% of the roughly 670 donors were used in a later genetic analysis, which treated that subset as a discovery cohort.

The library relied on the immunoSEQ multiplex PCR assay. For the multiplex PCR, a mixture combining 60 forward primers for TCR Vbeta segments and 13 reverse primers for TCR Jbeta segments was used. Amplification of the CDR3 region of rearranged TCR beta genes was performed with a multiplex PCR assay on genomic DNA. On the Illumina HiSeq System, the amplified TCR beta libraries were sequenced as 87-base-pair reads. The paper's data handling went like this. In a later analysis, some 80 million unique TCR beta chains were counted across the 690 or so repertoires, and roughly 9.9 million of these chains were shared by at least two donors. A nearest-neighbor algorithm error-corrected the raw reads and collapsed the reads into unique sequences, merging closely related sequences to remove PCR and sequencing errors. To assign V, D and J gene segments, CDR3 sequences were aligned to IMGT reference sequences. Each retained sequence needed at least a six-nucleotide match to both a V gene segment and a J gene segment. A rearrangement counted as productive if the CDR3 had no stop codons and remained in frame with V and J, and every other rearrangement counted as non-productive. Following IMGT convention, CDR3 was defined as the stretch from the second conserved V-encoded cysteine up to the conserved J-encoded phenylalanine. Sequences without an unambiguous match to a single V gene segment were excluded from the earlier analysis of several hundred of the donors. An earlier analysis of a few hundred of the donors called V segments functional above 56.7% productive rearrangements and segregating when the between-donor standard deviation exceeded 5%. A statistical classification framework was developed to diagnose cytomegalovirus status using the catalog of TCR beta chain sequences. A later analysis assigned V and J genes by comparing TCR nucleotide sequences with IMGT/GENE-DB human TR gene sequences. In a later analysis, CDR3 sequences and most-parsimonious VDJ recombination scenarios were assigned using the TCRdist pipeline. A later analysis defined each TCR beta chain by its CDR3 amino acid sequence plus V-gene family, and excluded reads lacking a unique V-gene family. In a later analysis, a few hundred highly shared, low-generation-probability nucleotide sequences were removed to address suspected cross-contamination and a sequencing artifact. A later analysis calculated a clonal expansion index for each public chain from normalized within-repertoire ranks of inferred template counts. In a later analysis, generation probabilities were computed using a VDJ recombination model fitted to out-of-frame rearrangements, and the results were checked against IGoR. In a later analysis, hypergeometric tests were used to score TCR-TCR, TCR-HLA and TCR-CMV co-occurrence, with a repertoire-size bias correction applied to TCR pairs. To estimate false discovery rates, a later analysis permuted the HLA or CMV assignments 20 times. In a later analysis, co-occurring TCRs were grouped with DBSCAN, and TCRdist sequence similarity was added when clustering was performed within HLA-allele-positive subsets. For co-occurrence clustering, repertoires with fewer than 30,000 or more than 120,000 public chains were excluded, along with roughly five repertoires with anomalous nucleotide sharing. Not all clones reach the TCRdb copy of this immuneACCESS table, which keeps in-frame sequences only. Checked studies attribute under half of the gap to unresolved V genes and leave the rest unexplained. V, J and clone size are taken as reported in that table, and D and trimming were inferred from the DNA itself. This sample holds 170,000 or so clones; roughly 80% were observed only once. In total, the top ten clones hold around 6% of the sample.

General study outcomes and caveats: A further reported finding was that TCR beta sequences accurately predicted the HLA-A and HLA-B alleles for most subjects in the first cohort. When HLA alleles, especially DR and DQ, strongly co-occurred, attributing TCR associations to individual alleles was difficult. Three of the identified cytomegalovirus-associated TCR beta chains were confirmed in vitro to be specific for cytomegalovirus antigens. Most TCR sequences were observed very rarely across donors, whereas some public TCRs were present in many individuals. The cohort was sequenced for TCR beta chains only, and without alpha or paired-chain data the features that could be detected were limited. A later analysis reported that several top co-occurrence clusters appeared linked to parvovirus B19, influenza, CMV and Epstein-Barr virus. Because counts were too low, roughly 16 rarely observed V segments, including chromosome 9 orphons, were left out of the earlier analysis of some 640 of the donors. In a later genetic analysis, fewer N-insertions in productive TCRs were reported among donors in an Asian-associated ancestry cluster than the 666-donor mean. Because some donors lacked HLA typing at each locus, the association tests relied only on the typed subset. In an earlier analysis of 587 of the donors, most TCR beta V segments were observed in productive rearrangements about 87% or about 30% of the time, broadly matching IMGT annotations. The only immune exposure information available for the cohort was CMV serostatus. A later analysis found that HLA-associated TCR beta chains were more clonally expanded and had lower generation probabilities than equally common non-associated chains. The study gave a list of about 150 TCR beta chains associated with cytomegalovirus. A later analysis found that most CMV-associated TCR beta chains appeared HLA-restricted, with HLA associations seemingly driven largely by CMV exposure. A group of highly shared sequence variants was considered likely to be a technical artifact of the sequencing pipeline. V-gene and J-gene trimming of TCR beta chains was associated with a missense DCLRE1C variant in a later genetic analysis, and the association was replicated in an independent cohort. Some IMGT-functional V segments, including TRBV6-2 and TRBV6-3, could not be told apart with the 87-base-pair reads, so those segments were excluded. Specific HLA alleles were associated with 16,951 TCR beta sequences at a false discovery rate of 0.05 in a later analysis. In both the original and validation cohorts, the classifier was reported to diagnose cytomegalovirus status with high specificity and sensitivity. Linkage disequilibrium might explain the correlated functional status among segregating V segments, but an unknown experimental factor could not be ruled out. Presence/absence analyses assumed roughly uniform sequencing depth across donors, an assumption that may not hold. In a later analysis, the rate of TCR association differed among HLA loci, with DRB1 alleles having the most associated TCRs and HLA-C alleles having the fewest. The authors suggested that the approach could potentially be extended to other disease states and immunological phenotypes.

In total, just over 650 healthy bone marrow donors made up the cohort. At the time of sampling, every cohort member was nominally healthy, though immune exposures that went unrecorded were likely present. The donor tested CMV seronegative and was one of the 352 seronegative cohort members. Every donor gave a peripheral blood sample, and the peripheral blood mononuclear cells from that sample were used for TCR beta sequencing. The Qiagen DNeasy Blood Extraction Kit was used to extract genomic DNA from the blood cell samples. Points on this clone: Its antigen is still unknown. Per-base qualities were not stored, and no clone one base away is much larger.

As encoded in the germline V gene, CDR1 is SNHLY while CDR2 is FYNNEI. Reading from cysteine to phenylalanine, the CDR3 counts 14 amino acids. Just the 42-base CDR3 DNA is kept, in frame starting at base 1. V and J are trimmed by 4 bases and 6 bases, and the gene matches miss 5 bases of the junction. This TCR was recovered from a man aged 35 to 55 in good health and CMV-seronegative. The chain is assembled from TRBV2 and TRBJ2-1; TRBD1 fits 8 bases in the junction. Sequencing used PBMCs. The DNA is TGTGCCAGCAGTGTCCCAGGACAGGGCAATGAGCAGTTCTTC. It specifies CASSVPGQGNEQFF.